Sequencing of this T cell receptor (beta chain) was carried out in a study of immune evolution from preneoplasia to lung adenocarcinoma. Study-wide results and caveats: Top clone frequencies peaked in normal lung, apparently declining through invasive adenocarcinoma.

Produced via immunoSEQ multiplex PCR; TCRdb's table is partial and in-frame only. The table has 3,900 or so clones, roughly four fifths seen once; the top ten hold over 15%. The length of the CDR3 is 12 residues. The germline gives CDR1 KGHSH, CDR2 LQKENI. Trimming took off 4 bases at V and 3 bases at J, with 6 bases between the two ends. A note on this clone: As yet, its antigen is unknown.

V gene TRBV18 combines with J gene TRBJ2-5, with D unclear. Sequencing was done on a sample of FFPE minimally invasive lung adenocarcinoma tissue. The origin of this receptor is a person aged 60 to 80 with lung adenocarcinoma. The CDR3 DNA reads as TGTGCCAGCTCACAAGGAAAAGAGACCCAGTACTTC. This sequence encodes CASSQGKETQYF.